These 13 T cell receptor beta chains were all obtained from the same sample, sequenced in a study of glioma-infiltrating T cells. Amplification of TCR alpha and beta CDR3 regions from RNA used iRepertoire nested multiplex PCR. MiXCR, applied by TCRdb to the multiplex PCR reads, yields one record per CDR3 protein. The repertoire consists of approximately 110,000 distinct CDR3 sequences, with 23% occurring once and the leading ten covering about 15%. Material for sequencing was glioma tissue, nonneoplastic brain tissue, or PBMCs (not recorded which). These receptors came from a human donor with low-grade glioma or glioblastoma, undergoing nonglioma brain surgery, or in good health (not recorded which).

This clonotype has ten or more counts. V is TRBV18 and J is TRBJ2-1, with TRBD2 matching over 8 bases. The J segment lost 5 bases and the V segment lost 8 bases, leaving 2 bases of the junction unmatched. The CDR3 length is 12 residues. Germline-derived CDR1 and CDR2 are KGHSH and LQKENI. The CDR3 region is CASATSDNEQFF. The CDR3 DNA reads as TGTGCCAGCGCGACTAGCGACAATGAGCAGTTCTTC.

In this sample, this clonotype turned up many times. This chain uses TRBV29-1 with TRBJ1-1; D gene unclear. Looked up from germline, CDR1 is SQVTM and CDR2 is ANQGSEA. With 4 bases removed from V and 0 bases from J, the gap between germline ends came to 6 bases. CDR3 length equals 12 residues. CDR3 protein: CSVVPMNTEAFF. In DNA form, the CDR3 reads TGCAGCGTTGTGCCCATGAACACTGAAGCTTTCTTT.

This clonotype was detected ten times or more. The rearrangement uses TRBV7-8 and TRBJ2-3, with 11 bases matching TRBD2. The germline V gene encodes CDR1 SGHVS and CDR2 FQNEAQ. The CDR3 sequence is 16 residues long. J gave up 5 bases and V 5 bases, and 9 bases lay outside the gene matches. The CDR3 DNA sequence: TGTGCCAGCAGCCAATATAGCGGGAGGGCTAAAGATACGCAGTATTTT. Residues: CASSQYSGRAKDTQYF.

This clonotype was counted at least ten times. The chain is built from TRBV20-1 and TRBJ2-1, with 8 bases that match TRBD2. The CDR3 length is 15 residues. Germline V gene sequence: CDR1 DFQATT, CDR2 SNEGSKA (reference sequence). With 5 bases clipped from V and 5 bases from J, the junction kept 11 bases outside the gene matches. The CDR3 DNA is TGCAGTGCTCCGCCTCCAGCGGGAGTAAACAATGAGCAGTTCTTC. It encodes CSAPPPAGVNNEQFF.

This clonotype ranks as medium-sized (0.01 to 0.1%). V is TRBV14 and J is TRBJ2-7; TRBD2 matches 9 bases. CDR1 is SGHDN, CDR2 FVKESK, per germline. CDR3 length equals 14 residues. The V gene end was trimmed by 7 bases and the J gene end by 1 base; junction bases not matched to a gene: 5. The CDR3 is CASKATSGSYEQYF. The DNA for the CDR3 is TGTGCCAGCAAGGCGACTAGCGGATCCTACGAGCAGTACTTC.

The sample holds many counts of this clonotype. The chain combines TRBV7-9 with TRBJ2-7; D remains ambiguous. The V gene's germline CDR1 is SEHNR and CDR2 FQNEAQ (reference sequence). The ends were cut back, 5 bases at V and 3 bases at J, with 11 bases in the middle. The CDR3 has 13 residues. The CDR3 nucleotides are TGTGCCAGCAGCCCCATCTCGGGCTACGAGCAGTACTTC. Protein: CASSPISGYEQYF.

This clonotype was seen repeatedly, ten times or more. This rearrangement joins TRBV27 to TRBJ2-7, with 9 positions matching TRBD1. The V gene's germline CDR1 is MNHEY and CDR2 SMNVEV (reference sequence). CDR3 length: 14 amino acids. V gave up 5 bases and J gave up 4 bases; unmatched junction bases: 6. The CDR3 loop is CASSAGTGNYEQYF. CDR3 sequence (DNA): TGTGCCAGCAGTGCAGGGACAGGGAATTACGAGCAGTACTTC.

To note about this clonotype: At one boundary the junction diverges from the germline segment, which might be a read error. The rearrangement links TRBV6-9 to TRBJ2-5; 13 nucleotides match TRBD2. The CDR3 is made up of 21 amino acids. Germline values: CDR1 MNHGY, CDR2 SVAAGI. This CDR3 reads CASGYRGLAGVRSGGQETQYF. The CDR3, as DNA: TGTGCCAGCGGTTACCGTGGACTAGCGGGAGTCCGATCGGGGGGCCAAGAGACCCAGTACTTC.

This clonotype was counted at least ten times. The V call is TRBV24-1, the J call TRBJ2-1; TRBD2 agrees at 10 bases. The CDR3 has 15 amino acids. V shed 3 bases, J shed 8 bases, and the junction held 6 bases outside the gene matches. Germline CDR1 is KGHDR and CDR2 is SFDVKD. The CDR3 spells CATSDEAGGLDEQFF. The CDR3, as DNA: TGTGCCACCAGTGATGAAGCGGGAGGGCTCGATGAGCAGTTCTTC.

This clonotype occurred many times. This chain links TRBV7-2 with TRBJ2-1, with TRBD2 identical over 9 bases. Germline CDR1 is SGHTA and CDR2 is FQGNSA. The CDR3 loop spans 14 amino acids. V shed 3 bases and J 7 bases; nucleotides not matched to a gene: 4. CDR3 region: CASSLTSGPNEQFF. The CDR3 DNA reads TGTGCCAGCAGCTTGACTAGCGGTCCTAATGAGCAGTTCTTC.

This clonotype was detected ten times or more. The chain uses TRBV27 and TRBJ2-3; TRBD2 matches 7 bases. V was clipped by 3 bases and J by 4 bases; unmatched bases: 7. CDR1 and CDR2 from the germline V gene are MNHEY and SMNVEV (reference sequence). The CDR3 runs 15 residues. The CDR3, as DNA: TGTGCCAGCAGTTTCGCGGGAGAGTGGCCAGATACGCAGTATTTT. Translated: CASSFAGEWPDTQYF.

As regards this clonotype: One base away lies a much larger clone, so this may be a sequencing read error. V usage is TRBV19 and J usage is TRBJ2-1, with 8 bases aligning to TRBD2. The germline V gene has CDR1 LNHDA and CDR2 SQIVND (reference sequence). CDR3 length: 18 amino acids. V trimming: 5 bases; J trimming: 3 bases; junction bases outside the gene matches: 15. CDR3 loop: CASSDGASGWSYYNEQFF. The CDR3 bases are TGTGCCAGTAGTGACGGGGCTAGCGGGTGGAGCTACTACAATGAGCAGTTCTTC.

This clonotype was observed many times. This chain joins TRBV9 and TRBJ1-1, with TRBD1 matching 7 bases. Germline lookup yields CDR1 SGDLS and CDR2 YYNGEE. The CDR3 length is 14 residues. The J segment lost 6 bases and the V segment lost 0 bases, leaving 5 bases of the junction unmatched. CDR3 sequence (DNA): TGTGCCAGCAGCGTAGGGGGACAGTTCCCTGAAGCTTTCTTT. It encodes CASSVGGQFPEAFF.